This TCR beta chain is from a study of T cells expressing NK-cell markers. In the study overall: Sorted CD3+CD56+NKG2C+, CD3+CD56+NKG2C- and CD3+CD56-NKG2C+ T cells provided the TCR beta repertoires. With respect to HCMV, most of the eight sequenced donors were seropositive, and one was seronegative. The study's findings and limits: Dominant NKG2C+ clonotypes in a handful of donors made up roughly 1.0-7.0% of CD8+ T cells.

Regarding this clonotype: Antigen unknown.

Germline V gene sequence: CDR1 LGHDT, CDR2 YNNKEL (reference sequence). The CDR3 spans 12 residues. It was by 5'RACE template switching with UMIs that TCR beta cDNA was made. TCRdb re-called the 5' RACE reads and gives one entry per CDR3 protein, without DNA. The repertoire table contains under 600,000 distinct CDR3 sequences. The chain carries TRBV3-1 and TRBJ2-5. Material: blood T cells: a sorted CD56 or NKG2C T cell subset, CD4+ or CD8+ T cells, or bulk PBMC T cells (not recorded which). The origin of this receptor is a woman aged 45-65 years in good health. This CDR3 is CASRLSQETQYF.